These 20 T cell receptor beta chains were all obtained from the same sample, sequenced in a study of blood T cell repertoires in COVID-19. Libraries were prepared by immunoSEQ multiplex PCR; TCRdb keeps only in-frame clonotypes and omits some of them. This sample has about 200,000 clones, with 70% to 90% found just once. Sequencing was performed on peripheral blood. These TCRs come from a man aged 55 to 69 with acute or convalescent COVID-19.

The chain combines TRBV28 with TRBJ2-3, with D uncertain. Trimming pared 1 base from V and 5 bases from J, leaving 10 bases between. This CDR3 has 14 residues. Germline loops: CDR1 MDHEN, CDR2 SYDVKM. The chain's CDR3 is CASSLSPVQDTQYF. CDR3 bases: TGTGCCAGCAGTTTATCCCCAGTTCAAGATACGCAGTATTTT.

CDR3 nucleotide sequence: TGTGCCAGCAGTTCCCCGGGGGGCGGCTCCTACGAGCAGTACTTC. As protein: CASSSPGGGSYEQYF. The V and J genes are TRBV27 and TRBJ2-7, with D possibly TRBD2 on 7 matching bases. Germline V gene sequence: CDR1 MNHEY, CDR2 SMNVEV (reference sequence). This CDR3 region has 15 residues. The V gene lost 4 bases and the J gene lost 0 bases, with 13 bases spanning the gap.

The rearrangement uses TRBV6-5 and TRBJ2-1; 8 bases are a match to TRBD2. The CDR3 loop spans 14 amino acids. V shed 6 bases and J 2 bases; nucleotides not matched to a gene: 3. Germline V CDR1 and CDR2: MNHEY, SVGAGI. The CDR3 is CASSPGGAYNEQFF. DNA for the CDR3: TGTGCCAGCAGCCCCGGGGGGGCCTACAATGAGCAGTTCTTC.

This clone was detected only once. The chain carries TRBV24-1 and TRBJ1-2; TRBD1 matches 7 bases. Looked up from germline, CDR1 is KGHDR and CDR2 is SFDVKD. V lost 1 base, J lost 4 bases, and 5 bases stayed unmatched. The CDR3 is 15 amino acids. DNA of the CDR3: TGTGCCACCAGTGATTTCAAGGGGGCTAGCTATGGCTACACCTTC. Amino acids: CATSDFKGASYGYTF.

The V gene is TRBV7-9, the J gene TRBJ1-1; D gene uncertain. Germline V gene data show CDR1 as SEHNR and CDR2 as FQNEAQ (reference sequence). V gave up 7 bases and J gave up 1 base, with 13 bases separating them. This CDR3 has 14 amino acids. The CDR3 nucleotides are TGTGCCAGCACTCTGAATCCAGGGAACACTGAAGCTTTCTTT. Amino acid sequence: CASTLNPGNTEAFF.

This sequence joins TRBV5-6 and TRBJ2-7, with D possibly TRBD1 on 6 matching bases. The CDR3 spans 13 residues. CDR1 is SGHDT and CDR2 is YYEEEE in the germline V gene. Trimming pared 4 bases from V and 2 bases from J, leaving 10 bases between. The CDR3 region is CASSVTGTYEQYF. The CDR3 nucleotides are TGTGCCAGCAGCGTGACAGGTACCTACGAGCAGTACTTC.

This clone was observed a handful of times. The chain recombines TRBV7-2 with TRBJ1-1, with 7 bases that match TRBD1. Trimming took 0 bases from V and 3 from J; bases not matched to a gene: 1. This CDR3 spans 14 amino acids. Germline CDR1 is SGHTA and CDR2 is FQGNSA. The CDR3 sequence is CASSLADRYTEAFF. Written as DNA, the CDR3 is TGTGCCAGCAGCTTAGCGGACAGGTACACTGAAGCTTTCTTT.

The chain links TRBV4-3 to TRBJ2-3; TRBD1 aligns across 8 bases. The CDR3 spans 15 residues. J was trimmed by 1 base and V by 4 bases; bases with no gene match: 4. Germline CDR1 is LGHNA and CDR2 is YSLEER. CDR3 coding DNA: TGCGCCAGCAGCCCACAGGGGGGAGGCACAGATACGCAGTATTTT. Protein: CASSPQGGGTDTQYF.

The chain carries TRBV5-1 and TRBJ2-2; D perhaps matches TRBD1 (6 bases). V gave up 5 bases and J gave up 1 base, with 9 bases separating them. The germline gives CDR1 SGHRS, CDR2 YFSETQ. The CDR3 is 14 amino acids. The chain's CDR3 is CASSEGQNTGELFF. DNA of the CDR3: TGCGCCAGCAGTGAGGGACAGAACACCGGGGAGCTGTTTTTT.

The chain carries TRBV7-2 and TRBJ2-7, with TRBD2 as a possible D gene (6 bases). Per the germline V gene, CDR1 is SGHTA and CDR2 is FQGNSA. Deletions cut 4 bases from V and 7 bases from J, with 14 bases between. This CDR3 contains 13 residues. The CDR3 sequence: CASSSYGRGEQYF. CDR3 sequence (DNA): TGTGCCAGCAGCTCGTACGGACGGGGGGAGCAGTACTTC.

Only one count was recorded for this clone. The chain uses TRBV5-6 and TRBJ2-7; 9 bases line up with TRBD1. V trimming: 3 bases; J trimming: 3 bases; junction bases outside the gene matches: 4. This CDR3 spans 14 amino acids. Germline V gives CDR1 SGHDT, CDR2 YYEEEE. In DNA form, the CDR3 reads TGTGCCAGCAGCTGGGGACAGGGAGGCTACGAGCAGTACTTC. Protein product: CASSWGQGGYEQYF.

CDR3 in amino acids: CASTPGGAREKLFF. The DNA of the CDR3 is TGTGCCAGCACCCCCGGCGGGGCACGTGAAAAACTGTTTTTT. The chain recombines TRBV28 with TRBJ1-4; tentative D call: TRBD1 (5 bases). Germline CDR1 and CDR2: MDHEN and SYDVKM. V lost 7 bases to trimming and J lost 7 bases, with 16 bases between them. The CDR3 totals 14 residues.

The chain has TRBV9 and TRBJ1-3; 10 bases are shared with TRBD1. Looked up from germline, CDR1 is SGDLS and CDR2 is YYNGEE. This CDR3 is 17 amino acids long. After removal of 2 bases from V and 0 bases from J, the junction contained 5 bases not matched to a gene. This chain's CDR3 is CASSVPRTGGSGNTIYF. As DNA, the CDR3 is TGTGCCAGCAGCGTCCCACGGACAGGGGGCTCTGGAAACACCATATATTTT.

The chain is built from TRBV5-1 and TRBJ2-7; TRBD1 aligns across 11 bases. J gave up 4 bases and V 4 bases, and 10 bases lay outside the gene matches. Germline CDR1 SGHRS, CDR2 YFSETQ. CDR3 length: 16 residues. The CDR3 DNA follows: TGCGCCAGCAGCCCCGCCCCTGGGGACAGGGGGTACGAGCAGTACTTC. Residues: CASSPAPGDRGYEQYF.

This clone was counted only a few times. This chain uses TRBV29-1 with TRBJ2-3, with D perhaps TRBD2 (6 bases). The length of the CDR3 is 14 residues. Per the germline V gene, CDR1 is SQVTM and CDR2 is ANQGSEA. V was clipped by 0 bases and J by 7 bases, with 14 bases between them. CDR3 region: CSVEDRRGSHTQYF. DNA of the CDR3: TGCAGCGTTGAAGATCGGAGGGGAAGTCATACGCAGTATTTT.

The chain employs TRBV5-1 and TRBJ1-1; 11 nucleotides match TRBD1. The CDR3 runs to 15 residues. The ends lost 4 bases at V and 2 bases at J; junction bases unmatched: 4. Germline lookup yields CDR1 SGHRS and CDR2 YFSETQ. This CDR3 is CASSRTGGGNTEAFF. The DNA of the CDR3 is TGCGCCAGCAGCCGGACAGGGGGCGGAAACACTGAAGCTTTCTTT.

V gene TRBV5-6 combines with J gene TRBJ1-4; 7 positions match TRBD1. CDR3 length: 14 residues. V lost 3 bases and J lost 3; bases outside the gene matches: 2. Germline CDR1 and CDR2: SGHDT and YYEEEE. The CDR3 reads CASSWGQSNEKLFF. The CDR3 nucleotides are TGTGCCAGCAGCTGGGGACAGTCTAATGAAAAACTGTTTTTT.

A few counts support this clone. The chain has TRBV10-3 and TRBJ1-3; 7 bases line up with TRBD1. Trimming removed 3 bases from V and 4 bases from J; junction bases left unmatched: 9. The CDR3 is 16 amino acids. In germline, CDR1 is ENHRY, CDR2 SYGVKD. CDR3 sequence (DNA): TGTGCCATCAGTGACCTCTTGACAGGGAGCGGAAACACCATATATTTT. This gives the protein CAISDLLTGSGNTIYF.

V usage is TRBV12-3 or TRBV12-4 and J usage is TRBJ2-7, with 8 bases matching TRBD1. Trimming at V came to 8 bases and at J to 2 bases, leaving 5 bases not matched to a gene. This CDR3 comprises 13 residues. Here the CDR3 reads CASLGQGAYEQYF. The CDR3 nucleotides are TGTGCCAGCCTAGGACAGGGCGCCTACGAGCAGTACTTC.

The chain has TRBV7-2 and TRBJ2-1; weak D call: TRBD1 (7 bases). The CDR3 is 18 amino acids. Germline values: CDR1 SGHTA, CDR2 FQGNSA. Between the trimmed V and J ends, which lost 2 bases and 5 bases, there was a span of 22 bases. For the CDR3, the DNA is TGTGCCAGCAGCTTATGGGGACAGCAAACATGGGGGGACAATGAGCAGTTCTTC. This gives the protein CASSLWGQQTWGDNEQFF.